The rows below give T cell receptor beta chains drawn from one sample of a study of regulatory T cells in long-lasting Graves disease. TCRdb reprocessed the multiplex PCR reads via MiXCR and lists one record per CDR3 protein. The table lists some 490,000 distinct CDR3 sequences, about 11% of them singletons. This sample was also put to use in a study of T cells in Graves' hyperthyroidism and ophthalmopathy.

Sequences were derived from peripheral blood mononuclear cells (PBMCs), sampled at new diagnosis, from a patient treated with antithyroid drugs. The receptors here all came from a woman in her 30s with Graves disease. Both conserved end residues are part of each CDR3. The D gene is left open where the match is weak. Not all rows give a size; the values are once, few, many and, for expanded clones, a class.

>TRBJ2-7|TRBV4-1|many|-
CASSQEYGLIYEQYF
TGCGCCAGCAGCCAAGAGTATGGACTGATCTACGAGCAGTACTTC
>TRBJ2-4|TRBV5-1|-|-
CASSSLSSSNIQYF
TGCGCCAGCAGCTCCTTGAGCAGTTCGAACATTCAGTACTTC
>TRBJ1-1|TRBV30|many|-
CAWRSGWASEAFF
TGTGCCTGGAGGTCGGGGTGGGCCTCTGAAGCTTTCTTT
>TRBJ1-2|TRBV27|many|-
CASSFGFPSNYGYTF
TGTGCCAGCAGTTTCGGTTTCCCTTCCAACTATGGCTACACCTTC
>TRBJ1-1|TRBV11-2|many|TRBD1
CASSFHRGVEAFF
TGTGCCAGCAGCTTCCACAGGGGGGTGGAAGCTTTCTTT
>TRBJ1-4|TRBV19|many|TRBD1
CASSIPGQLNEKLFF
TGTGCCAGTAGTATCCCGGGACAGCTGAATGAAAAACTGTTTTTT
>TRBJ2-1|TRBV7-9|few|-
CASSYSTGKQFF
TGTGCCAGCAGCTATTCAACAGGGAAGCAGTTCTTC
>TRBJ2-5|TRBV18|many|TRBD1
CASSPDRDLPKETQYF
TGTGCCAGCTCACCGGACAGGGATTTGCCTAAAGAGACCCAGTACTTC
>TRBJ1-4|TRBV28|many|TRBD1
CASSLDRVSEKLFF
TGTGCCAGCAGTTTAGACAGGGTGTCTGAAAAACTGTTTTTT
>TRBJ2-7|TRBV6-6|-|TRBD1
CASSYSGQGFYEQYF
TGTGCCAGCAGTTACTCGGGACAGGGATTCTACGAGCAGTACTTC
>TRBJ2-7|TRBV6-1|-|-
CASSPGTSVYSYEQYF
TGTGCCAGCAGTCCCGGGACATCCGTATACTCCTACGAGCAGTACTTC
>TRBJ1-1|TRBV27|many|-
CASSYEVPINTEAFF
TGTGCCAGCAGTTACGAGGTCCCAATAAACACTGAAGCTTTCTTT
>TRBJ1-1|TRBV18|many|-
CASGDKPNTEAFF
TGTGCCAGCGGAGACAAACCGAACACTGAAGCTTTCTTT
>TRBJ2-3|TRBV20-1|many|-
CSARAQSGATDTQYF
TGCAGTGCTAGAGCTCAGAGTGGTGCCACAGATACGCAGTATTTT
>TRBJ2-3|TRBV18|-|TRBD2
CASSPLGTSADTQYF
TGTGCCAGCTCACCACTGGGGACTAGCGCAGATACGCAGTATTTT
>TRBJ1-5|TRBV7-8|many|-
CASSLRRDWLRDNQPQHF
TGTGCCAGCAGCTTAAGGCGAGACTGGCTGAGGGACAATCAGCCCCAGCATTTT
>TRBJ2-5|TRBV29-1|many|-
CSVEGSSRETQYF
TGCAGCGTTGAGGGGAGTTCCCGGGAGACCCAGTACTTC
>TRBJ2-2|TRBV20-1|-|-
CSAREQSNTGELFF
TGCAGTGCTAGAGAACAGTCGAACACCGGGGAGCTGTTTTTT
>TRBJ1-1|TRBV25-1|few|-
CASSALRGEAFF
TGTGCCAGCAGTGCTTTGAGGGGTGAAGCTTTCTTT
>TRBJ2-1|TRBV7-3|few|TRBD2
CASSLKPRLAGGNHEQFF
TGTGCCAGCAGCTTAAAACCCAGGCTAGCGGGAGGAAACCATGAGCAGTTCTTC
>TRBJ2-5|TRBV20-1|-|-
CSTSSVYPKETQYF
TGCAGTACTAGTTCTGTTTACCCAAAAGAGACCCAGTACTTC
>TRBJ1-1|TRBV28|-|-
CASSFNGRLNTEAFF
TGTGCCAGCAGTTTCAATGGCAGACTGAACACTGAAGCTTTCTTT
>TRBJ1-2|TRBV28|many|-
CASSEGFNYGYTF
TGTGCCAGCAGCGAGGGTTTTAACTATGGCTACACCTTC
>TRBJ2-1|TRBV27|-|-
CASSWGGDLFSSEQFF
TGTGCCAGCAGTTGGGGTGGGGACTTATTTTCTAGTGAGCAGTTCTTC
>TRBJ1-1|TRBV6-2/TRBV6-3|-|-
CASSSGRGAFF
TGTGCCAGCAGCTCCGGGAGAGGAGCTTTCTTT
>TRBJ1-1|TRBV6-1|many|-
CASSHSENTEAFF
TGTGCCAGCAGTCATTCAGAGAACACTGAAGCTTTCTTT
>TRBJ1-6|TRBV7-2|-|-
CASSSKWENSPLHF
TGTGCCAGCAGCTCAAAGTGGGAGAATTCACCCCTCCACTTT
>TRBJ2-5|TRBV13|few|TRBD2
CASSQMTSGTGGTQYF
TGTGCCAGCAGCCAAATGACTAGCGGCACTGGTGGGACCCAGTACTTC
>TRBJ1-6|TRBV6-1|many|-
CASRDNHGLPGFGSPLHF
TGTGCCAGCAGAGATAACCACGGCCTCCCGGGTTTCGGATCACCCCTCCACTTT
>TRBJ2-4|TRBV7-2|many|TRBD1
CASSSDRGGAIQYF
TGTGCCAGCAGCTCGGACAGGGGGGGTGCCATTCAGTACTTC
>TRBJ2-2|TRBV7-8|many|-
CASSSTRVWGRTGELFF
TGTGCCAGCAGCTCGACCAGGGTCTGGGGACGGACCGGGGAGCTGTTTTTT
>TRBJ2-7|TRBV7-9|many|TRBD2
CASSSTSGRRYEQYF
TGTGCCAGCAGCTCCACTAGCGGGAGAAGGTACGAGCAGTACTTC
>TRBJ1-1|TRBV7-6|many|-
CASSLVGGGPNTEAFF
TGTGCCAGCAGCTTGGTGGGGGGAGGTCCAAACACTGAAGCTTTCTTT
>TRBJ2-5|TRBV5-1|many|-
CASSPSLRETQYF
TGCGCCAGCAGCCCCTCCTTACGAGAGACCCAGTACTTC
>TRBJ2-2|TRBV4-3|few|-
CASLDQGTGELFF
TGCGCCAGCCTAGACCAGGGCACCGGGGAGCTGTTTTTT
>TRBJ1-5|TRBV27|-|-
CASSPDTAHQPQHF
TGTGCCAGCAGTCCAGACACGGCCCATCAGCCCCAGCATTTT
>TRBJ2-1|TRBV18|-|-
CASSPRQRSYNEQFF
TGTGCCAGCTCACCTCGGCAGCGCTCCTACAATGAGCAGTTCTTC
>TRBJ2-3|TRBV7-2|many|TRBD2
CASSLKLLADNTDTQYF
TGTGCCAGCAGCTTAAAATTGCTAGCGGATAACACAGATACGCAGTATTTT
>TRBJ1-2|TRBV6-1|many|-
CATFNGVGYTF
TGTGCCACCTTCAACGGGGTTGGCTACACCTTC
>TRBJ2-7|TRBV6-1|-|-
CASSRPSRAGYYEQYF
TGTGCCAGCAGTAGACCCTCCCGGGCGGGGTACTACGAGCAGTACTTC
>TRBJ2-5|TRBV7-8|many|-
CASSLQAGVVETQYF
TGTGCCAGCAGCTTACAAGCAGGGGTAGTAGAGACCCAGTACTTC
>TRBJ2-2|TRBV6-1|-|TRBD2
CASSRGGGTGELFF
TGTGCCAGCAGCCGGGGGGGTGGCACCGGGGAGCTGTTTTTT
>TRBJ1-1|TRBV19|-|TRBD1
CASCSLSRDRGRNTEAFF
TGTGCCAGTTGCTCACTCTCCCGGGACAGGGGCCGGAACACTGAAGCTTTCTTT
>TRBJ2-2|TRBV5-6|-|-
CASSLRRVDTGELFF
TGTGCCAGCAGCTTGCGAAGGGTGGACACCGGGGAGCTGTTTTTT
>TRBJ1-1|TRBV29-1|many|-
CSVVISPTEAFF
TGCAGCGTTGTGATTAGCCCCACTGAAGCTTTCTTT
>TRBJ1-2|TRBV18|once|TRBD1
CASSPQSPGTGRGTSNYGYTF
TGTGCCAGCTCACCACAAAGCCCGGGAACGGGCAGGGGGACGTCTAACTATGGCTACACCTTC
>TRBJ1-1|TRBV20-1|-|-
CRNRDLGGKDTEAFF
TGCAGGAACCGGGACCTGGGGGGGAAGGACACTGAAGCTTTCTTT
>TRBJ1-2|TRBV9|-|-
CASSVGGGGYYGYTF
TGTGCCAGCAGCGTAGGTGGGGGAGGCTATTATGGCTACACCTTC
>TRBJ2-7|TRBV19|-|-
CASSIAMGSSYEQYF
TGTGCCAGTAGTATCGCTATGGGGTCCTCCTACGAGCAGTACTTC
>TRBJ1-1|TRBV11-1|many|-
CASSFWRARNTEAFF
TGTGCCAGCAGCTTTTGGAGGGCAAGGAACACTGAAGCTTTCTTT
>TRBJ1-1|TRBV24-1|many|-
CATSSSTYTEAFF
TGTGCCACCAGCAGTTCCACCTACACTGAAGCTTTCTTT
>TRBJ2-1|TRBV7-8|few|TRBD1
CASRVGQGPREQFF
TGTGCCAGCCGCGTCGGACAGGGTCCGCGTGAGCAGTTCTTC
>TRBJ2-7|TRBV7-2|many|TRBD2
CASSFDGGRLDEQYF
TGTGCCAGCAGCTTCGATGGCGGGAGGCTTGACGAGCAGTACTTC
>TRBJ2-5|TRBV4-1|few|TRBD1
CASSHPGQGGEETQYF
TGCGCCAGCAGCCACCCGGGACAGGGTGGAGAAGAGACCCAGTACTTC
>TRBJ2-1|TRBV20-1|many|TRBD2
CSVGAGVNEQFF
TGCAGTGTAGGCGCGGGAGTGAATGAGCAGTTCTTC
>TRBJ2-1|TRBV11-1|many|-
CASSPFGTPDNEQFF
TGTGCCAGCAGCCCCTTTGGTACTCCCGACAATGAGCAGTTCTTC
>TRBJ2-2|TRBV6-2/TRBV6-3|few|-
CASNGIDTGELFF
TGTGCCAGCAACGGGATTGACACCGGGGAGCTGTTTTTT